Shown below are 22 T cell receptor beta chains from a single sample sequenced in a study of T cell changes during pregnancy in multiple sclerosis. Clones were sequenced by immunoSEQ multiplex PCR, and TCRdb holds only the in-frame ones, with some missing. The sample consists of some 50,000 clones, 75% to 90% of them appearing once. Sequencing used peripheral blood, obtained in the first trimester of pregnancy. The receptors were sampled from a female donor in good health, enrolled as a control in a pregnancy study.

The chain carries TRBV28 and TRBJ1-2; maybe TRBD1 (5 bases). CDR3 length: 13 residues. V was cut by 5 bases and J by 3 bases, with 10 bases left in between. CDR1 is MDHEN, CDR2 SYDVKM, per germline. CDR3 region: CASSADRDYGYTF. CDR3 bases: TGTGCCAGCAGTGCAGACAGAGACTATGGCTACACCTTC.

This chain uses TRBV2 with TRBJ2-3; 12 nucleotides line up with TRBD1. The CDR3 is 15 amino acids. After removal of 7 bases from V and 6 bases from J, the junction contained 8 bases not matched to a gene. Per germline, CDR1 SNHLY and CDR2 FYNNEI. The CDR3 is CASTPPGTGGDTQYF. The CDR3 region has the DNA TGTGCCAGCACTCCACCCGGGACAGGGGGCGATACGCAGTATTTT.

This rearrangement joins TRBV2 to TRBJ2-7, with a weak D call TRBD2 (5 bases). The CDR3 length is 17 residues. V was trimmed by 10 bases and J by 4 bases, leaving 29 bases between them. Germline V gene sequence: CDR1 SNHLY, CDR2 FYNNEI. CDR3 sequence: CATDTSLSGGAGYEQYF. In DNA form, the CDR3 reads TGTGCCACGGATACCTCTCTGAGTGGAGGTGCCGGGTACGAGCAGTACTTC.

The chain uses TRBV27 and TRBJ2-7; D unclear. CDR1 is MNHEY, CDR2 SMNVEV, per germline (reference sequence). With 6 bases removed from V and 2 bases from J, the gap between germline ends came to 5 bases. The CDR3 covers 11 residues. The CDR3 nucleotides are TGTGCCAGCAGGAGCGCCTACGAGCAGTACTTC. It yields the protein CASRSAYEQYF.

The chain combines TRBV19 with TRBJ1-5; D possibly corresponds to TRBD1 (6 bases). This CDR3 region has 16 residues. Germline assignment: CDR1 LNHDA and CDR2 SQIVND (reference sequence). V shed 2 bases and J shed 3 bases, with 14 bases lying between them. Here the CDR3 DNA reads TGTGCCAGTAGTATAAGGGGGTTGGGTGACAATCAGCCCCAGCATTTT. This sequence encodes CASSIRGLGDNQPQHF.

The rearrangement uses TRBV6-1 and TRBJ2-7; no clear D gene. Trimming shortened V by 1 base and J by 1 base, and 11 bases separated the two germline ends. CDR3 length: 15 amino acids. In germline, CDR1 is MNHNS, CDR2 SASEGT. CDR3 DNA: TGTGCCAGCAGTGAAGAGGAGTTACGGTCCTACGAGCAGTACTTC. Residues: CASSEEELRSYEQYF.

The V call is TRBV28, the J call TRBJ1-4; perhaps TRBD1 as D (5 bases). V lost 5 bases and J 8 bases, leaving 21 bases between the germline ends. The germline CDR1 and CDR2 sequences are MDHEN and SYDVKM. The CDR3 is 16 residues long. For the CDR3, the DNA is TGTGCCAGCAGTCAGCTAGGGGCGTTTTTGAGGGAAAAACTGTTTTTT. This translates into CASSQLGAFLREKLFF. The full variable domain, its missing parts supplied by reference TRBV28 and TRBJ1-4, is DVKVTQSSRYLVKRTGEKVFLECVQDMDHENMFWYRQDPGLGLRLIYFSYDVKMKEKGDIPEGYSVSREKKERFSLILESASTNQTSMYLCASSQLGAFLREKLFFGSGTQLSVL.

The V and J genes are TRBV10-3 and TRBJ1-6, with a possible D match to TRBD1 (6 bases). Trimming left V 6 bases short and J 7 bases short, with 16 bases between. This CDR3 has 15 residues. Germline CDR1 ENHRY, CDR2 SYGVKD. CDR3 protein: CAIRGAGVGNSPLHF. In DNA, the CDR3 is TGTGCCATCAGGGGGGCGGGTGTCGGAAATTCACCCCTCCACTTT.

The V call is TRBV5-4, the J call TRBJ2-7; D may be TRBD1 (6 bases). The CDR3 loop spans 15 amino acids. Germline V gene data show CDR1 as SGHNT and CDR2 as YYREEE (reference sequence). V was trimmed by 0 bases and J by 3 bases, leaving 13 bases between them. The CDR3, as DNA: TGTGCCAGCAGCTTGGAACAGGGCAGGGGCTACGAGCAGTACTTC. Amino acids: CASSLEQGRGYEQYF.

The chain is built from TRBV5-8 and TRBJ2-5; 10 nucleotides line up with TRBD2. CDR1 is SGHTS and CDR2 is YDEGEE in the germline V gene. This CDR3 comprises 18 residues. V was pared by 5 bases and J by 4 bases, with 17 bases of the junction left unmatched. The CDR3: CASSLRASGGNVRETQYF. The CDR3, as DNA: TGTGCCAGCAGTCTTAGAGCTAGCGGGGGCAATGTGAGAGAGACCCAGTACTTC.

This clone was detected only once. The chain carries TRBV28 and TRBJ1-1, with 9 bases identical to TRBD1. The V segment lost 7 bases and the J segment 3 bases; nucleotides outside the gene matches: 9. Germline loops: CDR1 MDHEN, CDR2 SYDVKM. This CDR3 has 15 residues. CDR3 in amino acids: CASTQGASGDTEAFF. CDR3 DNA: TGTGCCAGCACACAGGGGGCATCGGGTGACACTGAAGCTTTCTTT.

DNA of the CDR3: TGTGCCAGCAGTCTCGGACAGGGGGAGTACCAAGAGACCCAGTACTTC. Its protein product is CASSLGQGEYQETQYF. This chain connects TRBV11-2 to TRBJ2-5; 10 bases line up with TRBD1. The V gene end was trimmed by 6 bases and the J gene end by 0 bases; junction bases not matched to a gene: 7. CDR1 SGHAT and CDR2 FQNNGV come from the germline V gene. This CDR3 comprises 16 residues.

This clone was seen a handful of times. V usage is TRBV7-9 and J usage is TRBJ2-7, with 8 bases lining up with TRBD1. CDR1 is SEHNR, CDR2 FQNEAQ, per germline (reference sequence). J gave up 0 bases and V 5 bases, and 6 bases lay outside the gene matches. This CDR3 comprises 15 residues. The CDR3, as DNA: TGTGCCAGCAGCGACCGACAGGGGACCTCCTACGAGCAGTACTTC. Protein: CASSDRQGTSYEQYF.

V usage is TRBV19 and J usage is TRBJ2-7, with 9 bases fitting TRBD2. Germline trimming cut 3 bases from V and 7 bases from J; bases unmatched to any gene: 10. The CDR3 length is 15 residues. Germline CDR1 reads LNHDA; CDR2 reads SQIVND (reference sequence). The DNA for the CDR3 is TGTGCCAGTAGTATCCAGGGTAGCGGGAGCCGTGAGCAGTACTTC. It specifies CASSIQGSGSREQYF.

The rearrangement links TRBV6-1 to TRBJ2-5; 7 bases line up with TRBD1. CDR1 is MNHNS, CDR2 SASEGT, per germline. CDR3 length: 12 residues. Trimming took 6 bases from V and 4 from J; bases not matched to a gene: 2. The CDR3 loop reads CASRRGRETQYF. In nucleotides, the CDR3 is TGTGCCAGCAGGAGGGGGCGAGAGACCCAGTACTTC.

This clone was seen a few times. CDR3 in DNA: TGTGCCAGCAGCCAAGATCTAAGGGGGTGGGCTTTCTTT. It is translated as CASSQDLRGWAFF. This chain links TRBV14 with TRBJ1-1; tentative D call: TRBD1 (6 bases). CDR3 length: 13 amino acids. Germline CDR1 SGHDN, CDR2 FVKESK. Trimming took off 0 bases at V and 11 bases at J, with 13 bases between the two ends. The full variable domain, with the rest looked up from reference TRBV14 and TRBJ1-1, is EAGVTQFPSHSVIEKGQTVTLRCDPISGHDNLYWYRRVMGKEIKFLLHFVKESKQDESGMPNNRFLAERTGGTYSTLKVQPAELEDSGVYFCASSQDLRGWAFFGQGTRLTVV.

This chain joins TRBV7-2 and TRBJ2-1; 7 bases agree with TRBD2. Germline V gene data show CDR1 as SGHTA and CDR2 as FQGNSA. CDR3 length: 15 residues. J lost 6 bases, V lost 1 base, and 6 bases had no gene match. CDR3 DNA sequence: TGTGCCAGCAGCTTAGGGCCGACTAGCTCCAATGAGCAGTTCTTC. Its protein is CASSLGPTSSNEQFF.

The V and J genes are TRBV6-1 and TRBJ2-3, with TRBD2 matching over 9 bases. V dropped 7 bases and J dropped 8; count of bases not matched to a gene: 10. CDR1 is MNHNS, CDR2 SASEGT, per germline. CDR3 length equals 14 residues. CDR3 loop: CASTPMGSGSTQYF. For the CDR3, the DNA is TGTGCCAGCACCCCCATGGGTAGCGGGAGTACGCAGTATTTT.

The chain carries TRBV28 and TRBJ1-1, with TRBD1 identical over 7 bases. J gave up 1 base and V 9 bases, and 8 bases lay outside the gene matches. The CDR3 spans 14 residues. The germline V gene encodes CDR1 MDHEN and CDR2 SYDVKM. The CDR3 here is CASSTGSSNTEAFF. CDR3 DNA: TGTGCCAGTTCGACAGGGTCTTCGAACACTGAAGCTTTCTTT.

The gene calls are TRBV7-2 and TRBJ2-3; no clear D. CDR1 and CDR2 from the germline V gene are SGHTA and FQGNSA. Trimming removed 3 bases from V and 5 bases from J, with 9 bases in between. This CDR3 contains 13 residues. CDR3 sequence: CASSLSYGDTQYF. The CDR3 DNA reads as TGTGCCAGCAGCTTGAGTTACGGAGATACGCAGTATTTT.

The chain employs TRBV27 and TRBJ1-2, with TRBD1 matching over 8 bases. Germline loops: CDR1 MNHEY, CDR2 SMNVEV (reference sequence). The ends lost 8 bases at V and 6 bases at J; junction bases unmatched: 8. This CDR3 spans 13 amino acids. This CDR3 reads CASSPRTGNGYTF. The CDR3 DNA reads TGTGCCAGCTCACCACGGACAGGGAATGGCTACACCTTC.

The chain links TRBV6-6 to TRBJ1-5; 8 bases are a match to TRBD1. This CDR3 contains 12 residues. Trimming cost V 8 bases and J 4 bases; bases outside gene matches: 1. Germline CDR1 and CDR2: MNHNY and SVGAGI (reference sequence). Written as DNA, the CDR3 is TGTGCCAGCCGACAGGGGAATCAGCCCCAGCATTTT. Protein product: CASRQGNQPQHF.